The 14 T cell receptor beta chains below all came from one sample that was sequenced in a study of blood T cell repertoires in COVID-19 (dated by TCRdb to the early 2020s). Library preparation used the immunoSEQ multiplex PCR assay. TCRdb's version of the immuneACCESS table is confined to in-frame rearrangements and falls short of the full clone set. An unresolved V gene accounts for under half of the shortfall where checked; the remainder is of unknown origin. The sample contains about 160,000 clones, approximately 84% of them found a single time. Of the sample, 6% to 7.5% falls within the top ten clones. Sequences were obtained from PBMCs or T cells enriched from blood (not recorded which). The receptor set was obtained from a woman aged 50 to 60 who had recovered from COVID-19.

The rearrangement uses TRBV2 and TRBJ1-5; no firm D call. CDR3 length: 11 residues. V was shortened by 4 bases and J by 8 bases, with 6 bases between the two germline ends. The germline V gene has CDR1 SNHLY and CDR2 FYNNEI. CDR3 bases: TGTGCCAGCAGTGTGAGGGAGCCCCAGCATTTT. Translation gives CASSVREPQHF.

V and J are TRBV5-5 and TRBJ1-1; possibly TRBD1 for D (5 bases). This CDR3 is built from 14 residues. CDR1 is SGHKS and CDR2 is YYEKEE in the germline V gene (reference sequence). The V and J ends lost 2 bases and 2 bases respectively, with 10 bases between them. CDR3 DNA sequence: TGTGCCAGCAGCTTCCGACAGACTAACACTGAAGCTTTCTTT. Protein sequence: CASSFRQTNTEAFF.

The chain carries TRBV7-2 and TRBJ2-2; 8 bases agree with TRBD2. The CDR3 contains 17 residues. V lost 0 bases to trimming and J lost 1 base; unmatched junction nucleotides: 4. CDR1 and CDR2 from the germline V gene are SGHTA and FQGNSA. The CDR3 sequence: CASSLAPLAVNTGELFF. CDR3 in DNA: TGTGCCAGCAGCTTAGCGCCACTAGCGGTGAACACCGGGGAGCTGTTTTTT.

This chain joins TRBV6-5 and TRBJ1-2; D is unresolved. Trimming cost V 0 bases and J 0 bases, with 5 bases left between them. There are 14 residues in the CDR3. Germline V gene data show CDR1 as MNHEY and CDR2 as SVGAGI. The DNA of the CDR3 is TGTGCCAGCAGTTACTCACCAGCTAACTATGGCTACACCTTC. This codes for CASSYSPANYGYTF.

This sequence joins TRBV29-1 and TRBJ1-1, with D uncertain. Germline CDR1 and CDR2: SQVTM and ANQGSEA. The CDR3 is 13 amino acids. Between the trimmed V and J ends, which lost 5 bases and 1 base, there was a span of 11 bases. CDR3 loop: CSVTVPPNTEAFF. The CDR3 region has the DNA TGCAGCGTTACGGTCCCACCGAACACTGAAGCTTTCTTT.

The chain couples TRBV24-1 to TRBJ1-4, with D perhaps TRBD1 (6 bases). The CDR3 contains 16 residues. Germline CDR1 reads KGHDR; CDR2 reads SFDVKD. Trimming took 4 bases from V and 5 from J, leaving 16 bases between them. CDR3 sequence (DNA): TGTGCCACCAGTGAACGTGCGACAGGAGGAAATGAAAAACTGTTTTTT. Protein sequence: CATSERATGGNEKLFF.

As DNA, the CDR3 is TGCGCCAGCAGCTTGGGCATGGGGAAGTCGGGGTCACCCCTCCACTTT. As protein: CASSLGMGKSGSPLHF. The chain has TRBV5-1 and TRBJ1-6; D unclear. From germline, CDR1 is SGHRS and CDR2 YFSETQ. This CDR3 contains 16 residues. Trimming left V 0 bases short and J 10 bases short, with 17 bases between.

J is TRBJ2-5 and V is TRBV7-2; 9 positions agree with TRBD1. Germline CDR1 reads SGHTA; CDR2 reads FQGNSA. The CDR3 has 15 amino acids. V dropped 2 bases and J dropped 5; count of bases not matched to a gene: 6. The CDR3 sequence is CASSLTYRGRETQYF. DNA of the CDR3: TGTGCCAGCAGCTTAACTTACAGGGGGCGGGAGACCCAGTACTTC.

To note about this clone: This may stem from a read error, because a much larger clone lies one nucleotide away. This chain joins TRBV6-2 or TRBV6-3 and TRBJ2-7; 14 positions match TRBD2. V gave up 4 bases and J gave up 2 bases; unmatched junction bases: 1. From germline, CDR1 is MNHEY and CDR2 SVGEGT. CDR3 length equals 15 residues. Written as DNA, the CDR3 is TGTGCCAGCAGTTGGGGACTAGCGGGAGCCTACGAGCAGTACTTC. Amino acid sequence: CASSWGLAGAYEQYF.

The DNA of the CDR3 is TGTGCCAGCAGCTTAGTTGGGGCTTGGACTGAAGCTTTCTTT. Protein: CASSLVGAWTEAFF. This chain connects TRBV11-2 to TRBJ1-1, with a weak D call TRBD1 (5 bases). CDR1 and CDR2 from the germline V gene are SGHAT and FQNNGV. V lost 1 base and J lost 5, with 11 bases in between. The CDR3 extends over 14 amino acids.

V and J are TRBV3-1 (or the pseudogene TRBV3-2) and TRBJ2-7, with TRBD2 matching over 7 bases. In germline, CDR1 is LGHDT, CDR2 YNNKEL (reference sequence). V dropped 0 bases and J dropped 7; count of bases not matched to a gene: 3. This CDR3 comprises 13 residues. CDR3 region: CASSQDGRREQYF. In nucleotides, the CDR3 is TGTGCCAGCAGCCAAGACGGGAGGCGTGAGCAGTACTTC.

The CDR3 loop reads CASSHSAPREASYEQYF. Here the CDR3 DNA reads TGCGCCAGCAGCCACTCGGCGCCGCGGGAGGCCTCCTACGAGCAGTACTTC. The J gene is TRBJ2-7, the V gene TRBV4-1; TRBD2 matches at 8 bases. V was pared by 3 bases and J by 0 bases, with 10 bases of the junction left unmatched. The CDR3 has 17 residues. Germline CDR1 is MGHRA and CDR2 is YSYEKL.

The rearrangement uses TRBV6-5 and TRBJ2-1; tentatively, D is TRBD2 (5 bases). Trimming shortened V by 7 bases and J by 2 bases, and 12 bases separated the two germline ends. CDR1 MNHEY and CDR2 SVGAGI come from the germline V gene. This CDR3 region has 14 residues. The CDR3, as DNA: TGTGCCAGCACCCTGGACGGGACCTACAATGAGCAGTTCTTC. Its protein is CASTLDGTYNEQFF.

This clone was picked up one time. Here the CDR3 reads CASSLDRGTEAFF. CDR3 coding DNA: TGTGCCAGCAGCTTGGACAGGGGCACTGAAGCTTTCTTT. The chain carries TRBV5-4 and TRBJ1-1, with TRBD1 matching over 7 bases. The trim removed 0 bases at V and 4 bases at J, leaving 0 bases unmatched. This CDR3 has 13 residues. Germline V gives CDR1 SGHNT, CDR2 YYREEE (reference sequence).